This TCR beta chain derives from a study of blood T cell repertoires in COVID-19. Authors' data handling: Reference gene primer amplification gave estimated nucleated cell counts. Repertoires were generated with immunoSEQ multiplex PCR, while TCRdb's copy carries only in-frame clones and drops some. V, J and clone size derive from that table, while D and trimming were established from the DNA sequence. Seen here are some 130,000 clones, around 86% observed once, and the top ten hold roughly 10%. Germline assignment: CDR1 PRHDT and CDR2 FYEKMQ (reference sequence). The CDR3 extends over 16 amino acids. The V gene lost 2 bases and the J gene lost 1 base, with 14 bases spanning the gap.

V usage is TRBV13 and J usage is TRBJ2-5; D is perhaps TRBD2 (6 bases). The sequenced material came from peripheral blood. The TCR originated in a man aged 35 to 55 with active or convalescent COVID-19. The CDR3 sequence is CASSLRRYGGQETQYF. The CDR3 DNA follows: TGTGCCAGCAGCTTAAGACGGTACGGGGGCCAAGAGACCCAGTACTTC.